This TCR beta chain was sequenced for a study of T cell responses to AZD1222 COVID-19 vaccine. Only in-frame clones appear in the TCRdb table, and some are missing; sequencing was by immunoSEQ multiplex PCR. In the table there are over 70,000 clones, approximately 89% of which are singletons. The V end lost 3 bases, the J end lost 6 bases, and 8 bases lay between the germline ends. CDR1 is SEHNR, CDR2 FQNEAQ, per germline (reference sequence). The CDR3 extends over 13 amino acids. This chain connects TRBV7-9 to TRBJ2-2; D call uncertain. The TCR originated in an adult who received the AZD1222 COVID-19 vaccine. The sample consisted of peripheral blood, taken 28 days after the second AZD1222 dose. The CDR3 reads CASSFSVAGELFF. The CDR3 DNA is TGTGCCAGCAGCTTTTCGGTGGCCGGGGAGCTGTTTTTT.